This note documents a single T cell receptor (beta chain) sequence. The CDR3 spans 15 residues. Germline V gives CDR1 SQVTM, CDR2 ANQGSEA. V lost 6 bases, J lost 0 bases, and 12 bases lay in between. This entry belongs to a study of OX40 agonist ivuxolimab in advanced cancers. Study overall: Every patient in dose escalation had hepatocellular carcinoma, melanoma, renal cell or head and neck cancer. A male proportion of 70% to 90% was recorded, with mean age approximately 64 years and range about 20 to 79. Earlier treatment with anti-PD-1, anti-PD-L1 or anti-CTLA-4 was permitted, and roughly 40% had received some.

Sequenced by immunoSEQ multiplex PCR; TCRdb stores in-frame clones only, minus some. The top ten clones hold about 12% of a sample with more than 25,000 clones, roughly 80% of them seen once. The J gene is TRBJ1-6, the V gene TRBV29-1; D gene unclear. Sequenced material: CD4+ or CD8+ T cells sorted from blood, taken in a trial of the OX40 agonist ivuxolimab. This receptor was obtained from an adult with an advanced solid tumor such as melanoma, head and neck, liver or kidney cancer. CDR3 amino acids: CSVAEDSSYNSPLHF. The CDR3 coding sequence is TGCAGCGTCGCGGAGGATAGCTCCTATAATTCACCCCTCCACTTT.